This TCR beta chain was obtained from a study of identical twins. MiXCR was run by TCRdb on the 5' RACE reads, yielding one entry per CDR3 protein. The sample lists approximately 700,000 distinct CDR3 sequences, over 15% occurring once. There were only healthy Caucasians among the donors. This same sample was also part of a study on T cells expressing NK-cell markers.

The source is a woman younger than 35 in good health. Specimen: PBMCs.

CDR3 nucleotides: TGCGCCAGCAGGGGCACCTCTCGCACAGATACGCAGTATTTT. Translating it yields CASRGTSRTDTQYF. This chain uses TRBV5-1 with TRBJ2-3; D not certain. The CDR3 spans 14 residues. Germline CDR1 and CDR2: SGHRS and YFSETQ. Trimming stripped 5 bases from V and 1 base from J, with 11 bases between.